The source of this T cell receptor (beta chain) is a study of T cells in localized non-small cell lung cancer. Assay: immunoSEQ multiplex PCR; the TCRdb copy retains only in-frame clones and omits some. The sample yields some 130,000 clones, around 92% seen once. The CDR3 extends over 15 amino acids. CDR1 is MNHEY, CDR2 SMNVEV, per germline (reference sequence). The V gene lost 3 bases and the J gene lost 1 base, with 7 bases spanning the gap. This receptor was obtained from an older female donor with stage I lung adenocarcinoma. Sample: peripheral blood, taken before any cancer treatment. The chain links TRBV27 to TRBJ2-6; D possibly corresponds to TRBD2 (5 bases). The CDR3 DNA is TGTGCCAGCAGTTTCGGGGTTTCTGGGGCCAACGTCCTGACTTTC. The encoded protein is CASSFGVSGANVLTF. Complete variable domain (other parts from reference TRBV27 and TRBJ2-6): EAQVTQNPRYLITVTGKKLTVTCSQNMNHEYMSWYRQDPGLGLRQIYYSMNVEVTDKGDVPEGYKVSRKEKRNFPLILESPSPNQTSLYFCASSFGVSGANVLTFGAGSRLTVL.